This T cell receptor (beta chain) came from a study of blood T cells in healthy people across ages. Regarding the study as a whole: Samples with more naive T cells showed higher observed beta diversity. Age showed a roughly linear inverse relationship with TCR beta diversity per million T cells. CMV status of donors was unknown, possibly confounding expanded clonotype changes.

The CDR3 runs 13 residues. V trimming: 7 bases; J trimming: 6 bases; junction bases outside the gene matches: 5. A second 7 to 11 cycle PCR used barcoded and J-beta primers. TCRdb re-derived calls from the 5' RACE reads in MiXCR, one entry per CDR3 protein. The data hold 1,500,000 or so distinct CDR3 sequences, with around 55% observed a single time. Every donor contributed around 10 milliliters of peripheral blood by blood draw. As to this clonotype: What it binds is not known.

This chain links TRBV12-3 or TRBV12-4 with TRBJ1-5, with 8 bases fitting TRBD1. The clonotype originates from a man aged 18 to 35 in good health. Sequencing input: blood. CDR3 amino acids: CASTDRALQPQHF. CDR3 DNA: TGTGCCAGCACGGACAGGGCCCTTCAGCCCCAGCATTTT.